This T cell receptor (beta chain) was sequenced in a study of identical twins (dated by TCRdb to the mid-2010s). Concerning the study at large: TCR alpha and beta repertoires from monozygotic twins, unrelated adults of various ages and cord blood were deep-sequenced to test whether fetal clonotypes persist. To rule out contamination, replicate twin experiments were performed at different times with different library preparation protocols.

The table lists this clonotype with a few counts. The antigen it recognizes is unknown. Base qualities are not at hand, and no much larger clone is one base apart. Every donor in the study was a healthy Caucasian. Three pairs of female monozygotic twins, all aged about 18 to 30 years, were included in the twin cohort. Positive isolation kits from Invitrogen were used to isolate the CD4+ and CD8+ T cell populations. The library was obtained by 5' RACE. The run used an Illumina HiSeq 2000. A universal primer binding site was added through template switching, and the final cDNA carried a unique molecular identifier so that TCR cDNA molecules could be counted accurately. First-strand cDNA for TCR alpha and beta chains was synthesized from specific primers in the conserved constant-segment region. To control for contamination, every cDNA library carried two barcodes: a SMART-Mk sample barcode plus Illumina barcodes. TruSeq adapter sequences along with Illumina sample barcodes were introduced in two successive PCR steps. The Illumina HiSeq platform was used with custom primers to sequence TCR alpha and beta cDNA libraries. As for the authors' bioinformatics: Unique molecular identifiers were extracted from raw reads with MiGEC, and CDR3 positions were determined with MiXCR. Recombination models were inferred per individual with the repgenHMM and IGoR tools using an EM algorithm. Shared clonotype analysis was performed with the tcR package in R, normalizing sharing by the product of cloneset sizes. To study raw recombination free of thymic and clonal selection effects, out-of-frame nonproductive sequences were analyzed. Using fastp at Q25 and MiXCR, TCRdb reprocessed the public reads and kept productive beta chains. Every distinct CDR3 protein forms one entry, paired with its most common genes and DNA. These V and J calls are TCRdb output, not the study's own analysis. The sample yields around 510,000 distinct CDR3 sequences; 14% were counted once. The ten top clones hold approximately 1% of the sample.

The study at large found these results: Recombination models systematically underestimated out-of-frame TCR alpha sharing in monozygotic twins but agreed with sharing between unrelated individuals. Because the same donors could not be followed over many years, the conclusions depended on cross-sectional statistical analysis. Abundant cord blood beta clonotypes carried fewer insertions; young adult naive repertoires showed a weaker similar trend, while memory repertoires showed none. Out-of-frame TCR alpha sequences shared between twins showed an excess of low generation-probability sequences compared with coincidental sharing between unrelated individuals. Invariant T cells such as MAIT and iNKT could partly confound zero-insertion analyses, though diverse VJ usage argued against this for most clonotypes. A weaker excess of twin sharing was found in beta out-of-frame sequences because the signal-to-noise ratio was lowered by fewer shared sequences.

CDR1 and CDR2, looked up from the germline V gene (reference sequence), are SGHKS and YYEKEE. Trimming takes 0 bases off V and 0 bases off J; junction bases not matched to a gene: 5. The CDR3, from cysteine to phenylalanine, totals 16 residues. Only the CDR3 part of the read is kept: 48 bases, read in frame from the first base. Another study also made use of these data, one on yellow fever vaccine responses in identical twins. The second study also describes: According to the authors, in identical twins the way T cells responded to vaccination appeared partly convergent and partly personalized. In the study, vaccine-responding T cell clones were precisely tracked in identical twins.

The TCR sequence derives from a young woman in good health. The rearrangement joined TRBV5-5 to TRBJ2-7, with TRBD2 identical over 8 junction bases. The sample taken for sequencing was CD4+ T cells sorted from blood. At the DNA level, the sequence is TGTGCCAGCAGCTTGGGTGTAGCGGGAAGCTCCTACGAGCAGTACTTC. Its translation reads: CASSLGVAGSSYEQYF.